Presented here are 22 T cell receptor beta chains from one specimen sequenced in a study of cytomegalovirus exposure and HLA in healthy donors. Use of 60 Vbeta and 13 Jbeta primers characterized the PCR. Here immunoSEQ multiplex PCR was the method, and the copy in TCRdb shows in-frame clones only, minus some. Among roughly 190,000 clones listed, over 70% were seen once. Sequencing input: PBMCs. The receptors shown here come from a man between 45 and 60 years old in good health and CMV-seronegative.

This rearrangement joins TRBV11-1 to TRBJ2-1, with D possibly matching TRBD2 (6 bases). Germline loops: CDR1 SGHAT, CDR2 FQDESV (reference sequence). V was trimmed by 2 bases and J by 2 bases, leaving 19 bases between them. This CDR3 comprises 18 residues. CDR3 nucleotides: TGTGCCAGCAGCTTATCGGGCCGGGGCGGGGTGACCTACAATGAGCAGTTCTTC. This translates into CASSLSGRGGVTYNEQFF.

The V and J genes are TRBV5-8 and TRBJ2-3, with TRBD1 as a possible D gene (6 bases). Deletions cut 5 bases from V and 1 base from J, with 17 bases between. Germline V gene sequence: CDR1 SGHTS, CDR2 YDEGEE. The length of the CDR3 is 16 residues. This CDR3 is CASSFLGGRGTDTQYF. The CDR3 region has the DNA TGTGCCAGCAGTTTCCTAGGGGGAAGGGGCACAGATACGCAGTATTTT.

This rearrangement joins TRBV13 to TRBJ2-1; possibly TRBD2 for D (5 bases). V lost 3 bases to trimming and J lost 2 bases, with 8 bases between them. The CDR3 is made up of 14 amino acids. Germline CDR1 reads PRHDT; CDR2 reads FYEKMQ (reference sequence). The CDR3 bases are TGTGCCAGCAGCTTCGAGGGTACCTACAATGAGCAGTTCTTC. It encodes CASSFEGTYNEQFF.

The V call is TRBV5-1, the J call TRBJ2-3; weak D call: TRBD1 (6 bases). CDR1 and CDR2 (germline): SGHRS, YFSETQ. This CDR3 has 15 amino acids. V lost 4 bases to trimming and J lost 1 base, with 13 bases between them. The CDR3 reads CASSHRADGTDTQYF. The DNA of the CDR3 is TGCGCCAGCAGCCACAGGGCGGATGGCACAGATACGCAGTATTTT.

The V gene is TRBV6-6, the J gene TRBJ1-1, with D tentatively TRBD1 (5 bases). With 6 bases removed from V and 1 base from J, the gap between germline ends came to 18 bases. CDR1 and CDR2 from the germline V gene are MNHNY and SVGAGI (reference sequence). The CDR3 has 16 amino acids. CDR3 sequence: CASSRLEAQENTEAFF. CDR3 coding DNA: TGTGCCAGCAGCCGACTAGAGGCACAGGAGAACACTGAAGCTTTCTTT.

This chain joins TRBV7-7 and TRBJ2-7; D gene ambiguous. V lost 5 bases, J lost 2 bases, and 10 bases lay in between. CDR3 length: 13 amino acids. CDR1 and CDR2 (germline): SSHAT, FNYEAQ (reference sequence). CDR3 amino acids: CASSRDIAYEQYF. In nucleotides, the CDR3 is TGTGCCAGCAGCCGTGACATTGCCTACGAGCAGTACTTC.

The rearrangement uses TRBV11-2 and TRBJ2-2; D not certain. From germline, CDR1 is SGHAT and CDR2 FQNNGV. Deletions cut 0 bases from V and 8 bases from J, with 10 bases between. The CDR3 runs 14 residues. The CDR3 region has the DNA TGTGCCAGCAGCTTAGATGGGCGAAGGGGGGAGCTGTTTTTT. It encodes CASSLDGRRGELFF. The variable domain in full, with the rest retrieved from reference TRBV11-2 and TRBJ2-2, is EAGVAQSPRYKIIEKRQSVAFWCNPISGHATLYWYQQILGQGPKLLIQFQNNGVVDDSQLPKDRFSAERLKGVDSTLKIQPAKLEDSAVYLCASSLDGRRGELFFGEGSRLTVL.

The J gene is TRBJ2-1, the V gene TRBV25-1, with 7 bases aligning to TRBD1. This CDR3 contains 15 residues. V dropped 4 bases and J dropped 5; count of bases not matched to a gene: 8. Germline loops: CDR1 MGHDK, CDR2 SYGVNS. In DNA, the CDR3 is TGTGCCAGCAGTGCCGCGTTAGGGGGCAACAATGAGCAGTTCTTC. It encodes CASSAALGGNNEQFF.

This sequence joins TRBV29-1 and TRBJ1-3; 9 nucleotides line up with TRBD1. Losses at the gene ends were 0 bases for V and 2 bases for J; bases not matched to a gene: 14. CDR3 length equals 19 residues. CDR1 and CDR2 (germline): SQVTM, ANQGSEA. The CDR3 here is CSVEEGQGDAHSAGNTIYF. For the CDR3, the DNA is TGCAGCGTTGAAGAGGGACAGGGAGACGCGCATTCCGCTGGAAACACCATATATTTT.

The rearrangement uses TRBV2 and TRBJ1-3; D is undetermined. Trimming cost V 4 bases and J 0 bases, with 7 bases left between them. The CDR3 has 14 residues. Germline CDR1 and CDR2: SNHLY and FYNNEI. The CDR3 loop is CASSGTRSGNTIYF. CDR3 nucleotide sequence: TGTGCCAGCAGTGGAACACGCTCTGGAAACACCATATATTTT.

CDR3 region: CASSLILQRHNSPLHF. The CDR3 bases are TGTGCCAGCAGCTTGATTCTCCAGCGTCACAATTCACCCCTCCACTTT. The chain carries TRBV11-2 and TRBJ1-6; D is undetermined. CDR3 length: 16 amino acids. Per germline, CDR1 SGHAT and CDR2 FQNNGV. V lost 3 bases and J 7 bases, leaving 16 bases between the germline ends. The whole variable domain, filled in from reference TRBV11-2 and TRBJ1-6, reads EAGVAQSPRYKIIEKRQSVAFWCNPISGHATLYWYQQILGQGPKLLIQFQNNGVVDDSQLPKDRFSAERLKGVDSTLKIQPAKLEDSAVYLCASSLILQRHNSPLHFGNGTRLTVT.

The gene calls are TRBV7-9 and TRBJ2-5; D is unresolved. The CDR3 loop spans 15 amino acids. The V end lost 1 base, the J end lost 1 base, and 10 bases lay between the germline ends. CDR1 and CDR2 from the germline V gene are SEHNR and FQNEAQ (reference sequence). The CDR3 DNA sequence: TGTGCCAGCAGCTTAGACAGAATGTCCCAAGAGACCCAGTACTTC. Translated, it gives CASSLDRMSQETQYF.

J is TRBJ2-3 and V is TRBV7-8; possible D gene TRBD2, 6 bases. CDR3 size: 16 residues. V lost 1 base and J lost 4, with 15 bases in between. Germline V gene lookup returns CDR1 SGHVS and CDR2 FQNEAQ. The chain's CDR3 is CASSLEFRGRSDTQYF. The CDR3 nucleotides are TGTGCCAGCAGCTTAGAATTCCGGGGGAGGTCAGATACGCAGTATTTT.

This clone has only one observation. The CDR3 sequence: CASSPGTPTNEKLFF. Here the CDR3 DNA reads TGCGCCAGCAGCCCGGGGACACCAACTAATGAAAAACTGTTTTTT. This chain links TRBV5-1 with TRBJ1-4; TRBD1 is a possible D gene (6 bases). The CDR3 consists of 15 residues. V gave up 4 bases and J gave up 0 bases, with 10 bases separating them. The germline gives CDR1 SGHRS, CDR2 YFSETQ. Full variable domain (missing parts from reference TRBV5-1 and TRBJ1-4): KAGVTQTPRYLIKTRGQQVTLSCSPISGHRSVSWYQQTPGQGLQFLFEYFSETQRNKGNFPGRFSGRQFSNSRSEMNVSTLELGDSALYLCASSPGTPTNEKLFFGSGTQLSVL.

Here the CDR3 reads CASGPSRETQYF. The CDR3 DNA reads as TGTGCCAGCGGGCCCTCCCGGGAGACCCAGTACTTC. The chain is built from TRBV7-8 and TRBJ2-5; D unclear. CDR1 and CDR2 from the germline V gene are SGHVS and FQNEAQ. V shed 8 bases and J shed 5 bases, with 12 bases lying between them. This CDR3 is 12 amino acids long.

The CDR3 spells CASSSGLAGGTTDTQYF. As DNA, the CDR3 is TGTGCCAGCAGCTCTGGACTAGCGGGGGGCACCACAGATACGCAGTATTTT. The J gene is TRBJ2-3, the V gene TRBV9; 14 bases line up with TRBD2. There are 17 residues in the CDR3. The germline V gene encodes CDR1 SGDLS and CDR2 YYNGEE. With 4 bases clipped from V and 2 bases from J, the junction kept 6 bases outside the gene matches.

The chain has TRBV6-1 and TRBJ2-1, with D tentatively TRBD2 (5 bases). Trimming removed 5 bases from V and 10 bases from J, with 15 bases in between. Germline V gene sequence: CDR1 MNHNS, CDR2 SASEGT. The CDR3 totals 13 residues. In DNA form, the CDR3 reads TGTGCCAGCAGTCCCCGTGGGAGACTCGAGCAGTTCTTC. Translation: CASSPRGRLEQFF.

This chain uses TRBV5-5 with TRBJ1-4; perhaps TRBD1 as D (5 bases). Per germline, CDR1 SGHKS and CDR2 YYEKEE (reference sequence). Trimming took off 2 bases at V and 5 bases at J, with 10 bases between the two ends. The CDR3 runs to 14 residues. The CDR3 loop reads CASSLDRRNEKLFF. The CDR3 DNA sequence: TGTGCCAGCAGCTTAGACAGACGAAATGAAAAACTGTTTTTT. The whole variable domain, filled in from reference TRBV5-5 and TRBJ1-4, reads DAGVTQSPTHLIKTRGQQVTLRCSPISGHKSVSWYQQVLGQGPQFIFQYYEKEERGRGNFPDRFSARQFPNYSSELNVNALLLGDSALYLCASSLDRRNEKLFFGSGTQLSVL.

The gene calls are TRBV27 and TRBJ2-3, with TRBD2 identical over 9 bases. The CDR3 runs to 19 residues. Germline assignment: CDR1 MNHEY and CDR2 SMNVEV (reference sequence). Trimming removed 2 bases from V and 0 bases from J; junction bases left unmatched: 12. The CDR3 protein is CASSLRRGGLAGSTDTQYF. The CDR3 DNA is TGTGCCAGCAGTTTAAGGCGGGGAGGGCTAGCGGGAAGCACAGATACGCAGTATTTT.

The gene calls are TRBV6-5 and TRBJ2-7; D possibly corresponds to TRBD1 (5 bases). CDR1 and CDR2 from the germline V gene are MNHEY and SVGAGI. CDR3 length: 15 residues. V lost 5 bases to trimming and J lost 6 bases, with 20 bases between them. The CDR3 here is CASSPPGHLPTEQYF. The CDR3 bases are TGTGCCAGCAGTCCCCCAGGACATCTTCCAACCGAGCAGTACTTC.

The chain combines TRBV5-6 with TRBJ2-1; tentative D call: TRBD1 (6 bases). Trimming stripped 0 bases from V and 4 bases from J, with 8 bases between. CDR1 is SGHDT, CDR2 YYEEEE, per germline. The CDR3 is 14 amino acids. The DNA of the CDR3 is TGTGCCAGCAGCTTGGAACAGGGTTACAATGAGCAGTTCTTC. Residues: CASSLEQGYNEQFF.

This clone was recorded once. The rearrangement uses TRBV6-5 and TRBJ2-7; 10 bases match TRBD1. From germline, CDR1 is MNHEY and CDR2 SVGAGI. Trimming at V came to 4 bases and at J to 3 bases, leaving 6 bases not matched to a gene. This CDR3 has 15 residues. This chain's CDR3 is CASSFTGTGDYEQYF. The CDR3 nucleotides are TGTGCCAGCAGTTTTACCGGGACAGGGGACTACGAGCAGTACTTC.